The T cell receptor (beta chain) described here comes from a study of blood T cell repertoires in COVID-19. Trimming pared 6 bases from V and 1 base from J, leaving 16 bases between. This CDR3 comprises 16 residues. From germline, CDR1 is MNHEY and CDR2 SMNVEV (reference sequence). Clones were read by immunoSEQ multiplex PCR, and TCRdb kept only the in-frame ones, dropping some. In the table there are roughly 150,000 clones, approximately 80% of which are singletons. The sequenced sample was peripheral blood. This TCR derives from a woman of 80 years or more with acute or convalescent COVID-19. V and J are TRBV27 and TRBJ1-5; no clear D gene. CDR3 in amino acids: CASSGSGVVSNQPQHF. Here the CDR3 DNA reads TGTGCCAGCAGCGGGTCCGGGGTTGTGAGCAATCAGCCCCAGCATTTT.